This T cell receptor beta chain came from a study of cytomegalovirus exposure and HLA in healthy donors. The PCR had 60 Vbeta and 13 Jbeta primers. Clones were sequenced by immunoSEQ multiplex PCR, and TCRdb holds only the in-frame ones, with some missing. The sample includes about 180,000 clones, about 78% of them seen just once. Study-wide results and limits: Trimming of TCR beta V- and J-genes showed a link, identified in a later analysis, to a missense DCLRE1C variant.

To note about this clone: Its antigen is unidentified.

Trimming pared 5 bases from V and 1 base from J, leaving 11 bases between. The germline gives CDR1 MNHEY, CDR2 SVGAGI. CDR3 length equals 14 residues. This sequence joins TRBV6-5 and TRBJ1-2; D possibly corresponds to TRBD1 (6 bases). The receptor was derived from a man in his forties or fifties in good health and CMV-seronegative. Sequenced input: PBMCs. The CDR3 nucleotides are TGTGCCAGCAGTAGGGGGGGCTTTAACTATGGCTACACCTTC. It translates to CASSRGGFNYGYTF.